Listed here are 24 T cell receptor beta chains from one sample, sequenced in a study of siplizumab effects on memory and regulatory T cells. Libraries were prepared by immunoSEQ multiplex PCR; TCRdb keeps only in-frame clonotypes and omits some of them. The sample lists more than 85,000 clones, under 95% occurring once. The specimen sequenced was Tregs sorted from blood. These receptors originate from a human donor in good health.

The chain uses TRBV4-1 and TRBJ1-1; D is perhaps TRBD1 (5 bases). The germline V gene has CDR1 MGHRA and CDR2 YSYEKL. The V end lost 4 bases, the J end lost 0 bases, and 12 bases lay between the germline ends. This CDR3 contains 15 residues. The CDR3 coding sequence is TGCGCCAGCAGCCCTTGGGGCAGGGTGAACACTGAAGCTTTCTTT. This sequence encodes CASSPWGRVNTEAFF.

The V gene is TRBV5-4, the J gene TRBJ1-2; no clear D gene. The CDR3 has 16 amino acids. CDR1 is SGHNT, CDR2 YYREEE, per germline (reference sequence). Between the trimmed V and J ends, which lost 0 bases and 3 bases, there was a span of 15 bases. CDR3 region: CASSLVTGAIHYGYTF. CDR3 DNA: TGTGCCAGCAGCTTGGTTACGGGAGCCATTCACTATGGCTACACCTTC.

The gene calls are TRBV18 and TRBJ2-2; 7 bases are shared with TRBD1. Unmatched junction bases numbered 4, after V lost 3 bases and J lost 6 bases. The CDR3 runs 14 residues. Germline V gene sequence: CDR1 KGHSH, CDR2 LQKENI. The CDR3 region is CASSPGQIPGELFF. The CDR3 coding sequence is TGTGCCAGCTCACCGGGACAGATTCCCGGGGAGCTGTTTTTT. The whole variable domain, remainder taken from reference TRBV18 and TRBJ2-2, is NAGVMQNPRHLVRRRGQEARLRCSPMKGHSHVYWYRQLPEEGLKFMVYLQKENIIDESGMPKERFSAEFPKEGPSILRIQQVVRGDSAAYFCASSPGQIPGELFFGEGSRLTVL.

The chain combines TRBV15 with TRBJ1-2; possible D gene TRBD1, 5 bases. This CDR3 is 13 amino acids long. Germline CDR1 LNHNV, CDR2 YYDKDF (reference sequence). V lost 0 bases and J lost 5, with 7 bases in between. This chain's CDR3 is CATSREQVYGYTF. The CDR3 DNA reads as TGTGCCACCAGCAGAGAACAGGTTTATGGCTACACCTTC. Variable domain in full (rest from reference TRBV15 and TRBJ1-2): DAMVIQNPRYQVTQFGKPVTLSCSQTLNHNVMYWYQQKSSQAPKLLFHYYDKDFNNEADTPDNFQSRRPNTSFCFLDIRSPGLGDTAMYLCATSREQVYGYTFGSGTRLTVV.

This chain links TRBV2 with TRBJ2-1; 15 nucleotides align to TRBD2. CDR1 is SNHLY and CDR2 is FYNNEI in the germline V gene. This CDR3 spans 16 amino acids. Unmatched junction bases numbered 4, after V lost 6 bases and J lost 4 bases. CDR3 in amino acids: CASSRTSGRGYNEQFF. In DNA, the CDR3 is TGTGCCAGCAGCAGGACTAGCGGGAGGGGATACAATGAGCAGTTCTTC.

The rearrangement links TRBV5-1 to TRBJ1-4; D uncertain. The V end lost 0 bases, the J end lost 6 bases, and 12 bases lay between the germline ends. The CDR3 is 15 residues long. From germline, CDR1 is SGHRS and CDR2 YFSETQ. The CDR3 DNA reads TGCGCCAGCAGCTTGGTCGGGGTTCAGGATGAAAAACTGTTTTTT. Its protein product is CASSLVGVQDEKLFF.

The chain recombines TRBV6-1 with TRBJ2-3; 7 bases agree with TRBD1. Looked up from germline, CDR1 is MNHNS and CDR2 is SASEGT. Trimming cost V 3 bases and J 1 base; bases outside gene matches: 4. This CDR3 has 15 amino acids. CDR3 nucleotides: TGTGCCAGCAGTGACCGGGACAGAGGCACAGATACGCAGTATTTT. It encodes CASSDRDRGTDTQYF.

The J gene is TRBJ2-7, the V gene TRBV6-5; 10 bases match TRBD1. The V segment lost 2 bases and the J segment 2 bases; nucleotides outside the gene matches: 3. This CDR3 has 15 residues. In germline, CDR1 is MNHEY, CDR2 SVGAGI. DNA of the CDR3: TGTGCCAGCAGTTACCTGGACAGGGGGGCCTACGAGCAGTACTTC. Its translation: CASSYLDRGAYEQYF.

The chain recombines TRBV9 with TRBJ1-1; D not resolved. From germline, CDR1 is SGDLS and CDR2 YYNGEE. Trimming cost V 0 bases and J 5 bases, with 14 bases left between them. The CDR3 loop spans 15 amino acids. The CDR3: CASSVATRQMTEAFF. In DNA form, the CDR3 reads TGTGCCAGCAGCGTAGCTACCCGGCAGATGACTGAAGCTTTCTTT.

The rearrangement uses TRBV11-2 and TRBJ1-4; TRBD1 is a possible D gene (5 bases). The CDR3 is 14 amino acids. V was pared by 3 bases and J by 2 bases, with 7 bases between. Germline V lookup: CDR1 SGHAT, CDR2 FQNNGV. CDR3 DNA: TGTGCCAGCAGCTTGGACATTACTAATGAAAAACTGTTTTTT. This gives the protein CASSLDITNEKLFF.

J is TRBJ2-1 and V is TRBV19; 9 bases are shared with TRBD1. V was clipped by 0 bases and J by 3 bases; unmatched bases: 3. Per germline, CDR1 LNHDA and CDR2 SQIVND (reference sequence). The CDR3 loop spans 16 amino acids. The DNA of the CDR3 is TGTGCCAGTAGTATAGAACCGGGACAGGGCTACAATGAGCAGTTCTTC. Protein product: CASSIEPGQGYNEQFF.

This clone was recorded once. The chain carries TRBV19 and TRBJ1-6; no firm D call. Germline V gene data show CDR1 as LNHDA and CDR2 as SQIVND (reference sequence). Trimming took 3 bases from V and 4 from J, leaving 7 bases between them. This CDR3 has 14 amino acids. CDR3: CASSMASYNSPLHF. The CDR3 nucleotides are TGTGCCAGTAGTATGGCCTCTTATAATTCACCCCTCCACTTT.

This chain links TRBV11-3 with TRBJ2-1; D is undetermined. V lost 4 bases, J lost 2 bases, and 9 bases lay in between. Per the germline V gene, CDR1 is SGHNT and CDR2 is YENEEA. The CDR3 runs to 14 residues. The CDR3 spells CASSSKTTYNEQFF. CDR3 DNA sequence: TGTGCCAGCAGCTCGAAGACGACCTACAATGAGCAGTTCTTC.

The V gene is TRBV5-1, the J gene TRBJ2-1, with D hard to call. This CDR3 contains 15 residues. The V and J ends lost 3 bases and 0 bases respectively, with 10 bases between them. Germline V gives CDR1 SGHRS, CDR2 YFSETQ. The CDR3 DNA follows: TGCGCCAGCAGCTCGGCTACCAGCTCCTACAATGAGCAGTTCTTC. It translates to CASSSATSSYNEQFF.

J is TRBJ1-2 and V is TRBV11-2; D is perhaps TRBD1 (6 bases). The V gene's germline CDR1 is SGHAT and CDR2 FQNNGV. The V end lost 2 bases, the J end lost 6 bases, and 13 bases lay between the germline ends. This CDR3 comprises 14 residues. CDR3 in amino acids: CASSLPGQSDGYTF. The CDR3 DNA sequence: TGTGCCAGCAGCTTACCCGGACAGAGCGATGGCTACACCTTC.

V and J are TRBV6-1 and TRBJ2-1; a weak D match, TRBD2 (5 bases). Trimming took 3 bases from V and 0 from J, leaving 9 bases between them. CDR3 size: 15 residues. CDR1 and CDR2 (germline): MNHNS, SASEGT. The CDR3 loop reads CASSEGAVSYNEQFF. CDR3 in DNA: TGTGCCAGCAGTGAGGGAGCGGTCTCCTACAATGAGCAGTTCTTC.

The table lists this clone with a count of one. The CDR3 DNA reads as TGTGCCAGCAGGACTAGCGGGAGGGCCTACGAGACCCAGTACTTC. This codes for CASRTSGRAYETQYF. V gene TRBV27 combines with J gene TRBJ2-5; the match to TRBD2 covers 14 bases. The CDR3 has 15 amino acids. V shed 6 bases and J 5 bases; nucleotides not matched to a gene: 5. The germline gives CDR1 MNHEY, CDR2 SMNVEV (reference sequence).

The genes are TRBV6-5 and TRBJ2-5; no clear D. This CDR3 has 12 residues. The germline CDR1 and CDR2 sequences are MNHEY and SVGAGI. V dropped 2 bases and J dropped 4 bases, with 5 bases sitting between them. This chain's CDR3 is CASSYVGETQYF. In DNA form, the CDR3 reads TGTGCCAGCAGTTACGTGGGAGAGACCCAGTACTTC.

The genes are TRBV5-1 and TRBJ1-1; no clear D gene. V lost 4 bases to trimming and J lost 5 bases, with 9 bases between them. Germline lookup yields CDR1 SGHRS and CDR2 YFSETQ. CDR3 length: 12 amino acids. CDR3 residues: CASSPVGTEAFF. The CDR3, as DNA: TGCGCCAGCAGCCCCGTAGGGACTGAAGCTTTCTTT.

This chain uses TRBV5-1 with TRBJ2-6, with 9 nucleotides matching TRBD1. CDR3 length: 19 residues. V shed 4 bases and J 1 base; nucleotides not matched to a gene: 12. The V gene's germline CDR1 is SGHRS and CDR2 YFSETQ. The CDR3 nucleotides are TGCGCCAGCAGCCCTTTAACGGGACAGGGTCTATCTGGGGCCAACGTCCTGACTTTC. Protein: CASSPLTGQGLSGANVLTF.

The chain employs TRBV15 and TRBJ2-1, with TRBD2 identical over 14 bases. Germline values: CDR1 LNHNV, CDR2 YYDKDF (reference sequence). The length of the CDR3 is 17 residues. V lost 1 base to trimming and J lost 7 bases; unmatched junction nucleotides: 6. The CDR3 DNA reads TGTGCCACCAGCAGAGGAGGGACTAGCGGGAGCCATAATGAGCAGTTCTTC. The encoded protein is CATSRGGTSGSHNEQFF.

The chain is built from TRBV5-6 and TRBJ1-1; D not resolved. Trimming cost V 4 bases and J 3 bases, with 7 bases left between them. The CDR3 has 12 amino acids. Germline CDR1 is SGHDT and CDR2 is YYEEEE. The chain's CDR3 is CASSLVDTEAFF. The CDR3 bases are TGTGCCAGCAGCCTAGTAGACACTGAAGCTTTCTTT.

V gene TRBV4-1 combines with J gene TRBJ1-6; the D is unclear. The CDR3 contains 16 residues. The V gene's germline CDR1 is MGHRA and CDR2 YSYEKL. V was cut by 0 bases and J by 7 bases, with 13 bases left in between. The CDR3 DNA is TGCGCCAGCAGCCAAGAGGGCGGGATAGGGAATTCACCCCTCCACTTT. Translating gives CASSQEGGIGNSPLHF.

The chain couples TRBV10-3 to TRBJ1-2; the match to TRBD1 covers 7 bases. Germline V gene data show CDR1 as ENHRY and CDR2 as SYGVKD. The CDR3 is 17 amino acids. V shed 0 bases, J shed 4 bases, and the junction held 11 bases outside the gene matches. The CDR3 loop is CAISESGAGWDSYGYTF. As DNA, the CDR3 is TGTGCCATCAGTGAGTCCGGAGCAGGTTGGGACAGCTATGGCTACACCTTC.